Listed below are T cell receptor beta chains from one sample, sequenced in a study of OX40 agonist ivuxolimab in advanced cancers. TCRdb's table, derived via immunoSEQ multiplex PCR, lists solely in-frame clones and lacks some. The sample holds approximately 75,000 clones; roughly 90% are singletons and the top ten take 0.3% to 0.4%. The specimen was CD4+ or CD8+ T cells sorted from blood, collected in a trial of the OX40 agonist ivuxolimab. These receptors were taken from an adult with an advanced solid tumor such as melanoma, head and neck, liver or kidney cancer. Each CDR3 is given with its conserved first and last residue. A D gene is named only where the DNA matches it firmly.

>TRBD1|TRBV7-3
CASSLGIEGALGEAFF
>NA|TRBV2
CASSVNMRAGAGEQYF
>NA|TRBV7-6
CASSLERHEKLFF
>TRBD2|TRBV28
CASSLAGGAYNEQFF
>NA|TRBV5-1
CASSIAGGAGANVLTF
>NA|TRBV4-2
CASSRTGGVAEAFF
>TRBD1|TRBV9
CASSVGRGQIYEQYF
>NA|TRBV28
CASSTPTANYGYTF
>NA|TRBV27
CASSAIRPPAYNEQFF
>TRBD1|TRBV4-1
CASSQGGQGITYEQYF
>NA|TRBV12-2
CASRLEANSPLHF
>NA|TRBV6-6
CASKPDTSSQPQHF
>TRBD1|TRBV10-3
CAISGRLGQGADTQYF
>NA|TRBV18
CASSPNQETQYF
>NA|TRBV9
CASSSGQYNEQFF
>TRBD2|TRBV5-1
CASSSSVGRGLYNEQFF
>NA|TRBV6-5
CASGRQNSGNTIYF
>TRBD1|TRBV29-1
CSVRTGDQPQHF
>NA|TRBV5-4
CASSLEVGNYGYTF
>TRBD2|TRBV6-5
CASSSIAGSSYNEQFF
>NA|TRBV11-3
CASSLSGGETQYF
>NA|TRBV19
CASSIEAGGYNEQFF
>TRBD2|TRBV5-1
CASSSLADNTGELFF
>NA|TRBV6-5
CASSFRTGELFF
>TRBD1|TRBV7-2
CASRTGRSNEKLFF
>NA|TRBV18
CASSPQNQAVEQYF
>NA|TRBV7-9
CASSLSRRTGELFF
>TRBD1|TRBV5-1
CASSLGLGQGFNEQFF
>NA|TRBV9
CASSVVDLGAGNNEQFF
>TRBD2|TRBV9
CASSVLGLAGQETQYF
>TRBD1|TRBV18
CASSPRDRGQSQPQHF
>TRBD1|TRBV27
CASTTTGGGELFF
>NA|TRBV6-5
CASWDGTPYGYTF
>TRBD1|TRBV10-3
CATYRGGTDTQYF
>NA|TRBV5-4
CASSLAGSQETQYF
>NA|TRBV6-5
CASSSGRGQNSPLHF
>NA|TRBV11-3
CASSPSPIAGTQYF
>TRBD2|TRBV5-4
CASSLVGAGGENTGELFF
>NA|TRBV2
CASKSATYNEQFF
>NA|TRBV6-1
CASSEYIGEAFF
>NA|TRBV7-9
CASSLIADFSGANVLTF